Each of the 32 T cell receptor beta chains below was sequenced from the same sample in a study of graft-versus-host responses after intestinal transplantation. Which antigens these TCRs recognize remains unknown. Data came from immunoSEQ multiplex PCR; TCRdb stores just in-frame clones and leaves some out. Of some 95,000 clones listed, about 91% are singletons. The sample was unstimulated CD8+ T cells sorted from spleen or lymph node cells, taken before intestinal transplant. These receptor sequences come from a human donor who received an intestinal transplant.

J is TRBJ1-2 and V is TRBV6-5, with D unclear. Germline CDR1 is MNHEY and CDR2 is SVGAGI. The V and J ends lost 2 bases and 6 bases respectively, with 7 bases between them. This CDR3 has 12 amino acids. The CDR3 protein is CASSYPGHGYTF. CDR3 nucleotide sequence: TGTGCCAGCAGTTACCCCGGTCATGGCTACACCTTC.

The chain has TRBV30 and TRBJ2-1; no reliable D call. Trimming took off 2 bases at V and 0 bases at J, with 5 bases between the two ends. The CDR3 has 13 residues. Germline CDR1 reads GTSNPN; CDR2 reads SVGIG (reference sequence). As DNA, the CDR3 is TGTGCCTGGAGTCCGAGCTCCTACAATGAGCAGTTCTTC. Translation gives CAWSPSSYNEQFF.

V usage is TRBV5-1 and J usage is TRBJ2-5; D is perhaps TRBD1 (5 bases). CDR1 is SGHRS and CDR2 is YFSETQ in the germline V gene. V lost 0 bases to trimming and J lost 2 bases, with 8 bases between them. The CDR3 is 14 amino acids. The CDR3 nucleotides read TGCGCCAGCAGCTTGGAGGACATACAAGAGACCCAGTACTTC. Translating it yields CASSLEDIQETQYF.

The chain recombines TRBV5-1 with TRBJ2-1; TRBD1 aligns across 9 bases. The CDR3 contains 15 residues. Trimming at V came to 0 bases and at J to 4 bases, leaving 2 bases not matched to a gene. The germline CDR1 and CDR2 sequences are SGHRS and YFSETQ. The CDR3, as DNA: TGCGCCAGCAGCTTGGGGGGACAGGGATACAATGAGCAGTTCTTC. Its protein product is CASSLGGQGYNEQFF.

The genes are TRBV7-2 and TRBJ2-3; D perhaps matches TRBD1 (5 bases). Trimming pared 1 base from V and 0 bases from J, leaving 11 bases between. The CDR3 extends over 16 amino acids. Looked up from germline, CDR1 is SGHTA and CDR2 is FQGNSA. The CDR3 loop reads CASSLGAGPSTDTQYF. The CDR3, as DNA: TGTGCCAGCAGCTTAGGGGCAGGGCCCAGCACAGATACGCAGTATTTT.

The chain employs TRBV7-9 and TRBJ2-5; no firm D call. The V end was cut by 4 bases, the J end by 4 bases, with 10 bases between. The CDR3 is 13 residues long. Germline-derived CDR1 and CDR2 are SEHNR and FQNEAQ (reference sequence). CDR3 in amino acids: CASSSAIVETQYF. The DNA of the CDR3 is TGTGCCAGCAGCTCAGCTATTGTAGAGACCCAGTACTTC.

J is TRBJ2-7 and V is TRBV9; TRBD1 agrees at 9 bases. Germline CDR1 is SGDLS and CDR2 is YYNGEE. The CDR3 is 14 amino acids. With V trimmed by 3 bases and J by 3 bases, 4 bases remained unmatched. The CDR3 coding sequence is TGTGCCAGCAGCGCCGGGACAGGGTTCTACGAGCAGTACTTC. Translation gives CASSAGTGFYEQYF.

The sample holds one count of this clone. This chain joins TRBV4-1 and TRBJ1-2, with 9 bases fitting TRBD1. CDR1 MGHRA and CDR2 YSYEKL come from the germline V gene. V lost 4 bases, J lost 7 bases, and 7 bases stayed unmatched. The CDR3 has 14 residues. CDR3 amino acids: CASSRLQGARGYTF. The CDR3 nucleotides read TGCGCCAGCAGCCGACTACAGGGGGCGCGTGGCTACACCTTC.

The V and J genes are TRBV29-1 and TRBJ1-1; D is unresolved. The CDR3 consists of 10 residues. Germline V gene data show CDR1 as SQVTM and CDR2 as ANQGSEA. V was trimmed by 7 bases and J by 6 bases, leaving 9 bases between them. CDR3 region: CSALFPEAFF. The CDR3 nucleotides read TGCAGCGCCTTATTCCCTGAAGCTTTCTTT.

This chain uses TRBV5-1 with TRBJ2-7; D might be TRBD1 (5 bases). Germline V gene data show CDR1 as SGHRS and CDR2 as YFSETQ. Trimming shortened V by 1 base and J by 5 bases, and 16 bases separated the two germline ends. CDR3 length: 15 amino acids. CDR3 region: CASSLRTQGLNEQYF. CDR3 nucleotides: TGCGCCAGCAGCTTGCGGACGCAGGGCTTGAACGAGCAGTACTTC. The variable domain in full, with the rest retrieved from reference TRBV5-1 and TRBJ2-7, is KAGVTQTPRYLIKTRGQQVTLSCSPISGHRSVSWYQQTPGQGLQFLFEYFSETQRNKGNFPGRFSGRQFSNSRSEMNVSTLELGDSALYLCASSLRTQGLNEQYFGPGTRLTVT.

This CDR3 is CSVLGGQSYGYTF. CDR3 DNA: TGCAGCGTCCTCGGGGGACAGTCCTATGGCTACACCTTC. V and J are TRBV29-1 and TRBJ1-2, with 7 bases identical to TRBD1. After removal of 6 bases from V and 4 bases from J, the junction contained 8 bases not matched to a gene. Germline CDR1 is SQVTM and CDR2 is ANQGSEA. The CDR3 covers 13 residues.

V and J are TRBV29-1 and TRBJ1-1, with 7 bases fitting TRBD1. V gave up 7 bases and J gave up 2 bases; unmatched junction bases: 4. CDR3 length: 12 amino acids. The germline gives CDR1 SQVTM, CDR2 ANQGSEA. The chain's CDR3 is CSGGTANTEAFF. The CDR3, as DNA: TGCAGCGGGGGGACAGCAAACACTGAAGCTTTCTTT.

This chain uses TRBV19 with TRBJ1-2; 8 nucleotides match TRBD1. This CDR3 region has 15 residues. Germline V CDR1 and CDR2: LNHDA, SQIVND (reference sequence). Trimming removed 3 bases from V and 4 bases from J; junction bases left unmatched: 7. The CDR3 DNA follows: TGTGCCAGTAGTATTTGGGGACAGGTTCTCTATGGCTACACCTTC. It is translated as CASSIWGQVLYGYTF.

The chain joins TRBV4-1 to TRBJ1-1; TRBD1 aligns across 9 bases. This CDR3 has 14 residues. Germline V gene data show CDR1 as MGHRA and CDR2 as YSYEKL. V was clipped by 2 bases and J by 8 bases; unmatched bases: 6. In nucleotides, the CDR3 is TGCGCCAGCAGCCAACTCCGGGACAGGGCAGAAGCTTTCTTT. Translating it yields CASSQLRDRAEAFF.

This chain uses TRBV4-1 with TRBJ1-2; D not resolved. The CDR3 runs 14 residues. Germline assignment: CDR1 MGHRA and CDR2 YSYEKL. Trimming cost V 4 bases and J 0 bases, with 9 bases left between them. CDR3 residues: CASSPLLANYGYTF. The CDR3 DNA is TGCGCCAGCAGCCCGTTGTTAGCTAACTATGGCTACACCTTC.

V usage is TRBV7-2 and J usage is TRBJ1-2; no clear D gene. V lost 1 base and J lost 6, with 9 bases in between. The CDR3 is made up of 13 amino acids. CDR1 is SGHTA, CDR2 FQGNSA, per germline. CDR3 DNA: TGTGCCAGCAGCTTAGGCTGGGAGGATGGCTACACCTTC. Translated: CASSLGWEDGYTF.

This chain connects TRBV27 to TRBJ1-1; 11 nucleotides match TRBD1. The CDR3 is made up of 15 amino acids. J gave up 10 bases and V 5 bases, and 12 bases lay outside the gene matches. CDR1 MNHEY and CDR2 SMNVEV come from the germline V gene (reference sequence). The CDR3 reads CASSTGTGGPVAAFF. CDR3 bases: TGTGCCAGCAGTACCGGGACAGGGGGGCCTGTGGCAGCTTTCTTT.

This clone was seen just once. The rearrangement uses TRBV29-1 and TRBJ2-1, with TRBD1 matching 8 bases. The CDR3 extends over 17 amino acids. V shed 7 bases and J 2 bases; nucleotides not matched to a gene: 16. Germline V gives CDR1 SQVTM, CDR2 ANQGSEA. As DNA, the CDR3 is TGCAGCGCTGACGGAACTTCGGACAGGGATCCCTACAATGAGCAGTTCTTC. Residues: CSADGTSDRDPYNEQFF.

This chain joins TRBV6-5 and TRBJ2-1; TRBD2 is a possible D gene (7 bases). This CDR3 comprises 15 residues. Germline V CDR1 and CDR2: MNHEY, SVGAGI. The V and J ends lost 2 bases and 8 bases respectively, with 16 bases between them. Here the CDR3 DNA reads TGTGCCAGCAGTTACGGTGGGGGGGCCAGGGATGAGCAGTTCTTC. Translated: CASSYGGGARDEQFF.

The sample holds one count of this clone. The rearrangement uses TRBV5-1 and TRBJ2-7, with 12 bases identical to TRBD2. Unmatched junction bases numbered 4, after V lost 4 bases and J lost 2 bases. Germline CDR1 SGHRS, CDR2 YFSETQ. The CDR3 sequence is 15 residues long. The CDR3 DNA is TGCGCCAGCAGCACAGGACTAGCGGGGACCTACGAGCAGTACTTC. Residues: CASSTGLAGTYEQYF.

The chain couples TRBV29-1 to TRBJ1-2; TRBD1 is a possible D gene (5 bases). CDR1 and CDR2 from the germline V gene are SQVTM and ANQGSEA. The CDR3 spans 13 residues. With 6 bases removed from V and 4 bases from J, the gap between germline ends came to 15 bases. The CDR3: CSVRQSPSYGYTF. The CDR3 nucleotides are TGCAGCGTGAGACAGAGCCCATCCTATGGCTACACCTTC.

This chain joins TRBV19 and TRBJ2-3; maybe TRBD2 (6 bases). The CDR3 totals 15 residues. V was trimmed by 1 base and J by 0 bases, leaving 8 bases between them. Germline V CDR1 and CDR2: LNHDA, SQIVND (reference sequence). DNA of the CDR3: TGTGCCAGTAGTATAGGGGGGGTTAGCACAGATACGCAGTATTTT. This gives the protein CASSIGGVSTDTQYF.

The gene calls are TRBV6-5 and TRBJ1-1; D remains ambiguous. This CDR3 has 15 amino acids. Germline V gene sequence: CDR1 MNHEY, CDR2 SVGAGI. Trimming took off 5 bases at V and 1 base at J, with 14 bases between the two ends. The chain's CDR3 is CASSLTGGANTEAFF. In nucleotides, the CDR3 is TGTGCCAGCAGTCTGACGGGAGGAGCGAACACTGAAGCTTTCTTT.

J is TRBJ1-2 and V is TRBV6-1, with D hard to call. Trimming removed 0 bases from V and 4 bases from J, with 15 bases in between. The CDR3 has 16 residues. Germline V lookup: CDR1 MNHNS, CDR2 SASEGT. The CDR3, as DNA: TGTGCCAGCAGTGAAGCTGACGCCCTTTCAGGCTATGGCTACACCTTC. Protein product: CASSEADALSGYGYTF.

This chain joins TRBV10-3 and TRBJ2-7; TRBD1 matches at 9 bases. V was clipped by 3 bases and J by 4 bases; unmatched bases: 7. The germline V gene has CDR1 ENHRY and CDR2 SYGVKD. The CDR3 contains 15 residues. The DNA for the CDR3 is TGTGCCATCAGTGAAAGACAGGGGGTACTTTACGAGCAGTACTTC. As protein: CAISERQGVLYEQYF.

The gene calls are TRBV7-8 and TRBJ2-3; D perhaps matches TRBD1 (7 bases). CDR3 length: 17 residues. Trimming cost V 1 base and J 0 bases, with 14 bases left between them. The germline gives CDR1 SGHVS, CDR2 FQNEAQ. CDR3 amino acids: CASSLGPTGTSTDTQYF. The CDR3 bases are TGTGCCAGCAGCTTAGGTCCGACAGGGACTAGCACAGATACGCAGTATTTT.

The chain joins TRBV4-2 to TRBJ2-1; 9 bases fit TRBD2. With V trimmed by 1 base and J by 2 bases, 0 bases remained unmatched. This CDR3 region has 15 residues. Per the germline V gene, CDR1 is LGHNA and CDR2 is YNFKEQ. In DNA, the CDR3 is TGTGCCAGCAGCCAAGGACTAGCGGCCTACAATGAGCAGTTCTTC. Its translation is CASSQGLAAYNEQFF.

The chain couples TRBV19 to TRBJ1-1; D is uncertain. This CDR3 is 16 amino acids long. Germline V gives CDR1 LNHDA, CDR2 SQIVND (reference sequence). Trimming pared 7 bases from V and 4 bases from J, leaving 22 bases between. In DNA, the CDR3 is TGTGCCAGTACCCTTAACAGTGGGTTCCGACCCACTGAAGCTTTCTTT. Protein: CASTLNSGFRPTEAFF.

The V and J genes are TRBV30 and TRBJ2-7, with 7 positions matching TRBD1. This CDR3 region has 14 residues. Trimming at V came to 5 bases and at J to 1 base, leaving 8 bases not matched to a gene. Germline V gene sequence: CDR1 GTSNPN, CDR2 SVGIG (reference sequence). The CDR3 region has the DNA TGTGCCTGGGAAAGGACAGGTATTTCCTACGAGCAGTACTTC. Its translation: CAWERTGISYEQYF.

The rearrangement uses TRBV6-5 and TRBJ2-3; the D gene is possibly TRBD1 (5 bases). The germline V and J ends were trimmed by 5 bases and 0 bases, with 12 bases remaining between them. Germline V lookup: CDR1 MNHEY, CDR2 SVGAGI. The CDR3 contains 15 residues. Here the CDR3 DNA reads TGTGCCAGCAGTGCCAGACAGAGTAGCACAGATACGCAGTATTTT. It is translated as CASSARQSSTDTQYF.

For the CDR3, the DNA is TGTGCCACCAGCACAACAGTCCGACCCAAAAACATTCAGTACTTC. Residues: CATSTTVRPKNIQYF. The J gene is TRBJ2-4, the V gene TRBV15; D uncertain. The germline gives CDR1 LNHNV, CDR2 YYDKDF (reference sequence). This CDR3 is built from 15 residues. V lost 4 bases and J 2 bases, leaving 12 bases between the germline ends.

The V call is TRBV5-4, the J call TRBJ2-7; 8 bases fit TRBD1. From germline, CDR1 is SGHNT and CDR2 YYREEE (reference sequence). V shed 2 bases and J 3 bases; nucleotides not matched to a gene: 4. The CDR3 is 14 residues long. The CDR3 DNA follows: TGTGCCAGCAGCTTCGTCGGACAGGGCTACGAGCAGTACTTC. Amino acids: CASSFVGQGYEQYF.